This T cell receptor (beta chain) was captured in a study of shared clonotypes between healthy human individuals (dated by TCRdb to 2018 to 2021). Regarding the complete study: The cohort comprised two women and a few men aged 18 to 49 years. For each donor, three plates each were used for CD4 naive and CD4 memory, two plates were used for CD8 naive, and one plate was used for CD8 memory. To estimate repertoire size and how much clonotypes are shared between individuals, the study performed deep sequencing of blood TCR repertoires from 4 to 6 healthy adults. Different laboratories and diverse techniques were used to prepare libraries and sequence TCR repertoires, to increase sequencing depth and limit assay-specific biases. Each donor's leukapheresis produced roughly between about 0.85 and 10 billion PBMCs.

Paper-wide results and their limitations: Based on pairwise subsampling, the degree of clonotype sharing among donors was expected to be affected by sequencing depth. Larger estimated clonotype richness was generally found for naive subsets than for memory subsets. Sharing across several donors was observed for approximately 5% of naive CD4, 3.5% of naive CD8, around 2.5% of memory CD4, and about 0.39% of memory CD8 clonotypes. Compared with non-shared clonotypes, the clonotypes found in all four sorted-subset donors had higher generation probabilities. Because the study included only a small number of donors, the genetic and exposure-history diversity represented was limited. Even with the large sequencing depth, rarefaction of the sorted-subset datasets indicated that sequencing was incomplete. Sampling was limited to blood, and TCR repertoires in tissue likely differ from TCR repertoires in blood.

Deletion took 2 bases off V and 3 bases off J, with a span of 11 bases between the germline ends. For CDR1 and CDR2, the germline V gene lists MDHEN and SYDVKM. Spanning cysteine to phenylalanine, the CDR3 consists of 14 amino acids. CDR3 DNA only is kept here, 42 bases in frame from base 1. Using the deep immunoSEQ assay, multiplex PCR amplified TCR CDR3 regions from genomic DNA. Genomic DNA extracted from each cell subset was distributed evenly over all wells of several immunoSEQ 96-well plates, and each plate served as one replicate. For sorted subsets, about 200 ng genomic DNA, equal to tens of thousands of T cell genomes, was loaded into each replicate PCR. The purified libraries were quantified using a Qubit 3.0 fluorometer, sized with a Bioanalyzer 2100, and then quantified again using the KAPA Library Quantification kit. Every immunoSEQ 96-well plate was sequenced on a separate single-read 150-cycle Illumina NextSeq 550 flow cell. The study's own analysis went as follows. Because the immunoSEQ output held only junctional sequences and lacked quality scores, the filtering could not match the filtering applied to full-length reads. Sequences were annotated with PyIR, a Python wrapper for IgBLAST v1.9, and V/J genes and CDR3 were assigned using IMGT germline references. Any read was removed if the V/J assignment was weak (E-value above 1e-6), the CDR3 was missing, or the read contained stop codons, out-of-frame junctions, or ambiguous translated residues. V3J clonotypes were defined as sequences sharing the same inferred V gene, J gene, and CDR3 amino acid sequence. The percentage overlap between two repertoires was calculated by dividing the number of shared unique clonotypes by the size of the smaller repertoire. Richness of each repertoire was evaluated using RTK rarefaction, the Chao1 estimator, and Recon v2.1 estimates of unobserved clonotypes. Generation probabilities for all TCRbeta clonotypes obtained by the gDNA method from a few donors were computed using OLGA. Not all clones reach the TCRdb copy of this immuneACCESS table, which keeps in-frame sequences only. Checked studies attribute under half of the gap to unresolved V genes and leave the rest unexplained. The V and J calls and the clone size are those of that table, but D and trimming were determined from the DNA. In all, the sample holds 1.4 million or so clones, and less than 99% of those were seen once. The top ten hold 0.3% to 0.45% of the sample.

The donors were healthy, HIV-negative adults who had no recently reported acute infections or vaccinations. Every donor was a Caucasian adult living in Nashville, Tennessee, USA. CD4+ T cells were enriched through magnetic negative selection, after which naive cells were positively selected on CD45RA and the remaining negative fraction served as the memory subset. After blood collection by leukapheresis, PBMCs were isolated using Ficoll-Histopaque density gradient centrifugation and then cryopreserved in the vapor phase of liquid nitrogen. Analytical flow cytometry was used to check the purity and quantity of every magnetically sorted T cell population. Each sorted fraction had its genomic DNA isolated and then quantified by UV absorbance on a Nanodrop 2000c. Regarding this clone: Its antigen is unknown. Base qualities are missing; no much larger clone stands one base away.

Rearrangement joined TRBV28 to TRBJ2-7; the D gene is perhaps TRBD1, from 6 matching bases. The specimen was naive CD4+ T cells sorted from blood. Taken with the paper, the label for cell subset or site translates to: CD45RA+ positively selected. The clonotype was recovered from a man younger than 40 in good health. In nucleotide form, the sequence is TGTGCCAGCAGTTTAATAGGGACAAACTACGAGCAGTACTTC. Its protein product is CASSLIGTNYEQYF.